This T cell receptor (beta chain) was retrieved from a study of blood T cell repertoires in COVID-19. Original processing methods: From reference gene primer amplification, estimates of nucleated cell counts were derived. Clones were read by immunoSEQ multiplex PCR, and TCRdb kept only the in-frame ones, dropping some. V and J calls and clone size are copied from that table; D and trimming were computed from the DNA. The sample lists approximately 270,000 clones; approximately 83% were seen once. The study recruited people aged roughly 18 to 89 years across roughly 23 US areas. Cohort placement rested on clinical history that participants reported themselves. The CDR3 consists of 16 residues. In germline, CDR1 is MNHNY, CDR2 SVGAGI (reference sequence). V lost 5 bases to trimming and J lost 1 base, with 15 bases between them.

This TCR was sampled from a woman aged 50 to 65 who had recovered from COVID-19. This sequence joins TRBV6-6 and TRBJ1-5; D possibly corresponds to TRBD1 (5 bases). Material for sequencing was PBMCs or T cells enriched from blood (not recorded which). This CDR3 is CASSPLGGVSNQPQHF. The CDR3 coding sequence is TGTGCCAGCAGTCCCCTGGGAGGGGTCAGCAATCAGCCCCAGCATTTT.